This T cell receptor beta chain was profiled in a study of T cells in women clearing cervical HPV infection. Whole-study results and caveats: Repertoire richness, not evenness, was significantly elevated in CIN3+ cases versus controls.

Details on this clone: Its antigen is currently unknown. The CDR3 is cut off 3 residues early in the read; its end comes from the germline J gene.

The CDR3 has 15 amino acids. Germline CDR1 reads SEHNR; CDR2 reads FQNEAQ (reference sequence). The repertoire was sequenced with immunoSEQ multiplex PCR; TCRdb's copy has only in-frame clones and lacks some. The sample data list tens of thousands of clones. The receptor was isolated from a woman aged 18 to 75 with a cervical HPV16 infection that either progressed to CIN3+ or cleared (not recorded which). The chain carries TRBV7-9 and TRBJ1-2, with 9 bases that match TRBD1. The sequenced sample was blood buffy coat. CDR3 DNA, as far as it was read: TGTGCCAGCAGCTTAGGGGGACAGGGCCCCTACGAC. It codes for CASSLGGQGPYD. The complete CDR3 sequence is CASSLGGQGPYDYTF.